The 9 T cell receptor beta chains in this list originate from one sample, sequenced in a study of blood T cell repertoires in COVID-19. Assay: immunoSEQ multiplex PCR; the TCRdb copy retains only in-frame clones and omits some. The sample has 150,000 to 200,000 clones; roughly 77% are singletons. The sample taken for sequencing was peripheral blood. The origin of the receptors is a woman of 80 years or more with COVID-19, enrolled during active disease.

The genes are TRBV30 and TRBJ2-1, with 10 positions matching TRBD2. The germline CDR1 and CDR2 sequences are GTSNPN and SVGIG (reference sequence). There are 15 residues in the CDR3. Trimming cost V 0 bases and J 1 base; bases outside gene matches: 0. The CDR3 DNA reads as TGTGCCTGGAGTGTACTAGCGGGGTCCTACAATGAGCAGTTCTTC. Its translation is CAWSVLAGSYNEQFF.

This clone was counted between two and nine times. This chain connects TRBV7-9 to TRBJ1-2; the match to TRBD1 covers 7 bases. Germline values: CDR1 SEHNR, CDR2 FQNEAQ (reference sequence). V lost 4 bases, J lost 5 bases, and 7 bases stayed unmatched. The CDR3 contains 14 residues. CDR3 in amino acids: CASSSRQGSYGYTF. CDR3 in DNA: TGTGCCAGCAGCTCACGACAGGGAAGTTATGGCTACACCTTC. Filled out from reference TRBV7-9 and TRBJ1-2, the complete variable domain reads DTGVSQNPRHKITKRGQNVTFRCDPISEHNRLYWYRQTLGQGPEFLTYFQNEAQLEKSRLLSDRFSAERPKGSFSTLEIQRTEQGDSAMYLCASSSRQGSYGYTFGSGTRLTVV.

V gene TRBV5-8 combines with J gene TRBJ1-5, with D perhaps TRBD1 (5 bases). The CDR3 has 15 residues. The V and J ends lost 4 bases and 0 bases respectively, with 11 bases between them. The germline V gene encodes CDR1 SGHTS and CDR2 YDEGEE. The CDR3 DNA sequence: TGTGCCAGCAGCATCCAGGGCTATAGCAATCAGCCCCAGCATTTT. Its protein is CASSIQGYSNQPQHF.

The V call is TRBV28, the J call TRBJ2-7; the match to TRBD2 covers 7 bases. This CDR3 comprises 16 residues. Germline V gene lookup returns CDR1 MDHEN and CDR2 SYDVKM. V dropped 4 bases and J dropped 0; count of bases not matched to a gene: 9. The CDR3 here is CASSSPQGGSSYEQYF. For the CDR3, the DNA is TGTGCCAGCAGTTCCCCCCAAGGCGGGAGCTCCTACGAGCAGTACTTC.

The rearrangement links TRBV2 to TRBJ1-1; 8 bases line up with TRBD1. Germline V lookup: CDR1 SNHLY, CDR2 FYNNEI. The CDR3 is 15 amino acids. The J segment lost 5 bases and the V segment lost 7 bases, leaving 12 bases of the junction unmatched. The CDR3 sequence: CASKVMSGGVTEAFF. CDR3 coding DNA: TGTGCCAGCAAGGTTATGTCAGGGGGCGTAACTGAAGCTTTCTTT.

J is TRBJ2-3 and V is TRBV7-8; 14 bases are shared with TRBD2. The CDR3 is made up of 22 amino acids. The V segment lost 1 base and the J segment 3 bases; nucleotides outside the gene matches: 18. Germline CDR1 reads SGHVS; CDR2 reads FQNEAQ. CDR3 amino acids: CASSLVRASGTSGGLGTDTQYF. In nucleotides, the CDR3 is TGTGCCAGCAGCTTAGTCAGAGCCTCCGGGACTAGCGGGGGACTGGGAACAGATACGCAGTATTTT.

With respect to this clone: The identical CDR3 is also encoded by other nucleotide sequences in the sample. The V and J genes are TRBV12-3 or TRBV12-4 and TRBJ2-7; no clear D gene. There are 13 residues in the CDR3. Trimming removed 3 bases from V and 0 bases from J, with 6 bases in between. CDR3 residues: CASSFGSSYEQYF. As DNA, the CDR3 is TGTGCCAGCAGTTTTGGTAGCTCCTACGAGCAGTACTTC.

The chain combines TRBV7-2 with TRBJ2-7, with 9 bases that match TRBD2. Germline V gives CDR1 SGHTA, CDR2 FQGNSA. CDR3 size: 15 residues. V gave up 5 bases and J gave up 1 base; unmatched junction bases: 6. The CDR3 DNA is TGTGCCAGCAGCCCTCTAGCGGGGACTTCCTACGAGCAGTACTTC. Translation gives CASSPLAGTSYEQYF.

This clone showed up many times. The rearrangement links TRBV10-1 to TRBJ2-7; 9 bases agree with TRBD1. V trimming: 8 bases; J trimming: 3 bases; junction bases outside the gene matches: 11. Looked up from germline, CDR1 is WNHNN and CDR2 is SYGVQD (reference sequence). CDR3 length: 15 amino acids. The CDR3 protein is CASPTGGLEIYEQYF. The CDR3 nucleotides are TGCGCCAGCCCAACAGGGGGCCTTGAAATCTACGAGCAGTACTTC.